The rows below give T cell receptor beta chains drawn from one sample of a study of blood T cell repertoires in COVID-19. Generated by immunoSEQ multiplex PCR, the TCRdb table keeps only in-frame clones and is missing some. Of tens of thousands of clones listed, around 90% are singletons. Sequenced material: peripheral blood. These TCRs come from a man aged 35 to 55 with COVID-19, enrolled during active disease. Each CDR3 is given with its conserved first and last residue. The D gene is left open where the match is weak. Size is omitted from some rows. Given values are once, few, many or a class for expanded clones.

j_call clone_size d_call v_call cdr3_aa cdr3_nt
TRBJ2-7 NA NA TRBV14 CASSQVRVDPRCHEQYF TGTGCCAGCAGCCAAGTGAGGGTGGACCCACGGTGCCACGAGCAGTACTTC
TRBJ1-2 once NA TRBV4-1 CASSQQIGPGAGYTF TGCGCCAGCAGCCAGCAGATCGGGCCAGGGGCGGGCTACACCTTC
TRBJ1-5 NA NA TRBV6-5 CASSSVLGGQPQHF TGTGCCAGCAGTAGCGTCTTGGGGGGACAGCCCCAGCATTTT
TRBJ2-6 NA TRBD1 TRBV6-1 CASRERTGGGGANVLTF TGTGCCAGCAGAGAACGGACAGGGGGTGGTGGGGCCAACGTCCTGACTTTC
TRBJ1-2 NA TRBD1 TRBV6-5 CASSRQGANYGYTF TGTGCCAGCAGCCGACAGGGGGCTAACTATGGCTACACCTTC
TRBJ1-4 NA TRBD1 TRBV3-1/TRBV3-2 CASSRGGTGDGEKLFF TGTGCCAGCAGCCGCGGGGGGACAGGGGACGGGGAAAAACTGTTTTTT
TRBJ1-2 NA NA TRBV12-3/TRBV12-4 CASTDITGYGYTF TGTGCCAGCACCGACATAACAGGGTATGGCTACACCTTC
TRBJ2-2 few TRBD2 TRBV4-1 CASSQSGRGLNTGELFF TGCGCCAGCAGCCAGTCAGGGAGGGGCTTGAACACCGGGGAGCTGTTTTTT
TRBJ2-5 once TRBD1 TRBV5-1 CASSGTGQETQYF TGCGCCAGCAGCGGGACAGGTCAAGAGACCCAGTACTTC
TRBJ1-5 once NA TRBV23-1 CASSHYRALGSNQPQHF TGCGCCAGCAGTCACTACAGGGCGTTGGGGAGCAATCAGCCCCAGCATTTT
TRBJ2-6 NA NA TRBV5-4 CASSSRQRSTGANVLTF TGTGCCAGCAGCTCCCGGCAGCGGAGTACTGGGGCCAACGTCCTGACTTTC
TRBJ1-5 NA NA TRBV9 CASSGGNEGNQPQHF TGTGCCAGCAGCGGAGGGAATGAGGGCAATCAGCCCCAGCATTTT
TRBJ2-1 NA TRBD1 TRBV6-4 CASPTRGTGRFF TGTGCCAGCCCGACGCGGGGGACAGGGCGGTTCTTC
TRBJ2-3 NA TRBD2 TRBV18 CASSPGLAYTDTQYF TGTGCCAGCTCACCGGGACTAGCGTACACAGATACGCAGTATTTT
TRBJ1-2 NA TRBD1 TRBV7-6 CASSQRGFGTGGPNYGYTF TGTGCCAGCAGCCAGCGGGGGTTCGGGACAGGGGGCCCTAACTATGGCTACACCTTC
TRBJ1-2 NA NA TRBV11-2 CASSLGGGYTF TGTGCCAGCAGCTTGGGAGGGGGCTACACCTTC
TRBJ2-7 NA TRBD2 TRBV18 CASSASGTYEQYF TGTGCCAGCTCGGCTAGCGGAACCTACGAGCAGTACTTC
TRBJ1-4 NA TRBD1 TRBV2 CASSGDRSGEKLFF TGTGCCAGCAGTGGGGACAGGTCTGGTGAAAAACTGTTTTTT
TRBJ1-2 NA TRBD1 TRBV2 CASSGTGTGYGYTF TGTGCCAGCAGCGGGACAGGAACGGGCTATGGCTACACCTTC
TRBJ2-3 NA NA TRBV3-1/TRBV3-2 CASSAADTQYF TGTGCCAGCAGCGCAGCAGATACGCAGTATTTT
TRBJ1-4 NA TRBD1 TRBV7-6 CASSFHLGGQGARLNTNEKLFF TGTGCCAGCAGCTTCCACCTTGGGGGACAGGGGGCAAGGCTCAACACTAATGAAAAACTGTTTTTT
TRBJ2-5 NA NA TRBV30 CAWGAGGTEETQYF TGTGCCTGGGGGGCAGGAGGGACAGAAGAGACCCAGTACTTC
TRBJ2-5 once TRBD2 TRBV10-3 CAISEGAGGQETQYF TGTGCCATCAGTGAGGGAGCGGGGGGTCAAGAGACCCAGTACTTC
TRBJ2-1 NA TRBD2 TRBV9 CASSKTGTSFLDEQFF TGTGCCAGCAGCAAGACCGGGACTAGCTTTCTCGATGAGCAGTTCTTC
TRBJ2-7 NA NA TRBV28 CASSLWRRGGEQYF TGTGCCAGCAGTTTATGGCGGCGGGGAGGCGAGCAGTACTTC
TRBJ1-3 NA NA TRBV30 CAWTTTLFHGESGNTIYF TGTGCCTGGACGACAACCCTTTTTCACGGCGAATCTGGAAACACCATATATTTT
TRBJ2-3 NA TRBD1 TRBV19 CASSRQGDMWYTDTQYF TGTGCCAGTAGTAGACAGGGAGATATGTGGTACACAGATACGCAGTATTTT
TRBJ2-1 once TRBD1 TRBV18 CASSPDRVGYNEQFF TGTGCCAGCTCACCGGACAGGGTTGGCTACAATGAGCAGTTCTTC
TRBJ1-4 NA NA TRBV30 CAVSRDSDEKLFF TGTGCCGTGTCCAGGGATTCGGATGAAAAACTGTTTTTT
TRBJ2-2 NA TRBD1 TRBV4-2 CASSQGDRDTGELFF TGTGCCAGCAGCCAAGGAGACAGGGACACCGGGGAGCTGTTTTTT
TRBJ1-6 NA TRBD1 TRBV25-1 CASSQGAARNSPLHF TGTGCCAGTTCACAGGGGGCGGCCCGAAATTCACCCCTCCACTTT